The 10 T cell receptor beta chains reported below all come from one sample, sequenced in a study of blood T cells in healthy people across ages. A second PCR, run for about 7 to 11 cycles, used a sample-barcoded 5' primer plus a J-beta primer mix. TCRdb passed the 5' RACE reads through MiXCR, listing each CDR3 protein once. The sample has roughly 800,000 distinct CDR3 sequences, approximately 25% seen once. This sample also belongs to another study, concerning T cells of mothers and their children.

Sequences were obtained from blood. The receptors were gathered from a boy aged 10-17 years in good health.

This clonotype was found a few times. J is TRBJ1-2 and V is TRBV12-3 or TRBV12-4; unclear D gene. The CDR3 consists of 14 residues. V lost 6 bases and J 4 bases, leaving 15 bases between the germline ends. The CDR3 sequence: CASSLGQASYGYTF. The CDR3 region has the DNA TGTGCCAGCAGCCTAGGGCAGGCGAGCTATGGCTACACCTTC.

The rearrangement uses TRBV20-1 and TRBJ1-1, with D perhaps matching TRBD1 (6 bases). The CDR3 consists of 17 residues. Trimming removed 1 base at V and 3 bases at J, with 21 bases between. From germline, CDR1 is DFQATT and CDR2 SNEGSKA (reference sequence). This CDR3 is CSARAPRWGARDTEAFF. For the CDR3, the DNA is TGCAGTGCTAGAGCGCCCCGGTGGGGGGCGAGGGACACTGAAGCTTTCTTT.

The genes are TRBV30 and TRBJ2-5, with 7 bases that match TRBD1. The DNA end is more similar to TRBJ2-7, so the J call may be wrong. Germline CDR1 GTSNPN, CDR2 SVGIG (reference sequence). The CDR3 is 14 amino acids. CDR3 in amino acids: CAWNLQGDHYEQYF. CDR3 nucleotide sequence: TGTGCCTGGAATCTCCAGGGGGACCACTACGAGCAGTACTTC.

This chain connects TRBV12-3 or TRBV12-4 to TRBJ2-1; 8 bases agree with TRBD2. The junction had 11 bases not matched to a gene; V was cut back by 8 bases and J by 5 bases. The CDR3 consists of 15 residues. Written as DNA, the CDR3 is TGTGCCAGCGGGTTGGGGACTAGTGTCCACAATGAGCAGTTCTTC. Translation: CASGLGTSVHNEQFF.

The rearrangement uses TRBV20-1 and TRBJ1-2; D is unclear. CDR3 size: 11 residues. The V end lost 4 bases, the J end lost 8 bases, and 11 bases lay between the germline ends. The germline CDR1 and CDR2 sequences are DFQATT and SNEGSKA (reference sequence). For the CDR3, the DNA is TGCAGTGCTACTACTCGGTGGGGCTACACCTTC. Its protein product is CSATTRWGYTF.

The V call is TRBV28, the J call TRBJ2-1; no firm D call. Trimming took 6 bases from V and 0 from J, leaving 15 bases between them. Germline CDR1 is MDHEN and CDR2 is SYDVKM. This CDR3 spans 16 amino acids. CDR3 sequence: CASSPLGTGSYNEQFF. CDR3 nucleotides: TGTGCCAGCAGCCCTTTAGGCACTGGCTCCTACAATGAGCAGTTCTTC.

The chain uses TRBV6-5 and TRBJ1-4; no clear D gene. Trimming took 5 bases from V and 5 from J, leaving 21 bases between them. CDR1 and CDR2 from the germline V gene are MNHEY and SVGAGI. The CDR3 loop spans 17 amino acids. The CDR3 region has the DNA TGTGCCAGCAGTATCTTTCCGCCGGCCTTGAAAAATGAAAAACTGTTTTTT. Protein: CASSIFPPALKNEKLFF.

This clonotype has more than one count but fewer than ten. This rearrangement joins TRBV3-1 to TRBJ2-3; D ambiguous. This CDR3 is 15 amino acids long. V was trimmed by 2 bases and J by 2 bases, leaving 11 bases between them. Germline V gives CDR1 LGHDT, CDR2 YNNKEL (reference sequence). The CDR3 DNA reads as TGTGCCAGCAGCCAACTACGAGCGTACACAGATACGCAGTATTTT. Encoded protein: CASSQLRAYTDTQYF.

This rearrangement joins TRBV27 to TRBJ1-6; 8 bases map to TRBD1. The V and J ends lost 5 bases and 8 bases, in that order; junction bases with no gene match: 11. Germline CDR1 is MNHEY and CDR2 is SMNVEV (reference sequence). This CDR3 region has 16 residues. The CDR3 sequence is CASSPPGQDLYSPLHF. In nucleotides, the CDR3 is TGTGCCAGCAGTCCTCCGGGACAGGACCTTTATTCACCCCTCCACTTT.

Worth noting for this clonotype: One end of the junction is discordant with germline, which a read error may explain. V and J are TRBV6-2 or TRBV6-3 and TRBJ2-6; D perhaps matches TRBD1 (5 bases). This CDR3 is built from 16 residues. Germline V gives CDR1 MNHEY, CDR2 SVGEGT. Written as DNA, the CDR3 is TGTGCCAGCAGGCCCCTTCTCAGCTCTGGGGCCGACGTCCTGACTTTC. Translation: CASRPLLSSGADVLTF.